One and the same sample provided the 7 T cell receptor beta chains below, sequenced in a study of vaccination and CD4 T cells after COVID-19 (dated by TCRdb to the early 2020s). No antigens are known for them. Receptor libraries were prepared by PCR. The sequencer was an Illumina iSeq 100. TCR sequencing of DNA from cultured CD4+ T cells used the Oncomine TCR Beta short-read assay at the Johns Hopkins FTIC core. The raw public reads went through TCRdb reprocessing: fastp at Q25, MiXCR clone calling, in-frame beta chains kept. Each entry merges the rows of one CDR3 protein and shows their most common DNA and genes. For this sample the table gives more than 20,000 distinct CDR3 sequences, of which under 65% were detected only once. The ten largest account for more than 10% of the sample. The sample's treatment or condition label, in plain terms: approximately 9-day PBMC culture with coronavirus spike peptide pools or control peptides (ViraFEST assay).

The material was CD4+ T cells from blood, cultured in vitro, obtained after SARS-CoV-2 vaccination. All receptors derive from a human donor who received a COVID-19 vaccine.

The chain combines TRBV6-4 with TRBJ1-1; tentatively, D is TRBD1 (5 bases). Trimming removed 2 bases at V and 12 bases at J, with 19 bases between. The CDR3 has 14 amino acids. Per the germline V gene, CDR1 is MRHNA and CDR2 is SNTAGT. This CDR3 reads CASSDVFGDPKTFF. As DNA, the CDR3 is TGTGCCAGCAGTGACGTTTTCGGGGACCCAAAAACTTTCTTT.

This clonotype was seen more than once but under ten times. The CDR3: CASSTGQGRSGPLHF. In DNA, the CDR3 is TGTGCCAGCAGCACGGGACAGGGGAGGAGCGGACCCCTCCACTTT. V and J are TRBV7-9 and TRBJ1-6; TRBD1 matches at 10 bases. Germline trimming cut 5 bases from V and 12 bases from J; bases unmatched to any gene: 10. This CDR3 has 15 amino acids. Germline V gene data show CDR1 as SEHNR and CDR2 as FQNEAQ (reference sequence). The full variable domain, with the rest looked up from reference TRBV7-9 and TRBJ1-6, is DTGVSQNPRHKITKRGQNVTFRCDPISEHNRLYWYRQTLGQGPEFLTYFQNEAQLEKSRLLSDRFSAERPKGSFSTLEIQRTEQGDSAMYLCASSTGQGRSGPLHFGNGTRLTVT.

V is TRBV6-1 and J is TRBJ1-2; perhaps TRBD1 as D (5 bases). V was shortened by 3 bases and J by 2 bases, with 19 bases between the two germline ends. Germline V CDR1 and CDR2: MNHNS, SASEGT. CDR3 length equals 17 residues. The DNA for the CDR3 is TGTGCCAGCAGTGATGGGGGAGAGCTCAACACGAACTATGGCTACACCTTC. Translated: CASSDGGELNTNYGYTF.

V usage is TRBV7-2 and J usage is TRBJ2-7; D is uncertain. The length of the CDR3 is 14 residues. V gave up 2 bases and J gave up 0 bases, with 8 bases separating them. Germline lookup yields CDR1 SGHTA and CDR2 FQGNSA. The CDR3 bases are TGTGCCAGCAGCTTAAGTGGCAGCTCCTACGAGCAGTACTTC. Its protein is CASSLSGSSYEQYF.

CDR3 region: CASSWGTGNGYTF. CDR3 sequence (DNA): TGTGCCAGCAGCTGGGGGACAGGGAATGGCTACACCTTC. The V gene is TRBV28, the J gene TRBJ1-2, with 9 nucleotides matching TRBD1. Germline lookup yields CDR1 MDHEN and CDR2 SYDVKM. The CDR3 length is 13 residues. After removal of 6 bases from V and 6 bases from J, the junction contained 5 bases not matched to a gene.

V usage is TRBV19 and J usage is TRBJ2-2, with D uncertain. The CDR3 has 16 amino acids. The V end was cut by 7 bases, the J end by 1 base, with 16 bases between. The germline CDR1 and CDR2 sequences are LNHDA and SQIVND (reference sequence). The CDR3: CASTLSRAGNTGELFF. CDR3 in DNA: TGTGCCAGTACCCTAAGTCGGGCAGGGAACACCGGGGAGCTGTTTTTT. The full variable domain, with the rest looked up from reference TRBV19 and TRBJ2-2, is DGGITQSPKYLFRKEGQNVTLSCEQNLNHDAMYWYRQDPGQGLRLIYYSQIVNDFQKGDIAEGYSVSREKKESFPLTVTSAQKNPTAFYLCASTLSRAGNTGELFFGEGSRLTVL.

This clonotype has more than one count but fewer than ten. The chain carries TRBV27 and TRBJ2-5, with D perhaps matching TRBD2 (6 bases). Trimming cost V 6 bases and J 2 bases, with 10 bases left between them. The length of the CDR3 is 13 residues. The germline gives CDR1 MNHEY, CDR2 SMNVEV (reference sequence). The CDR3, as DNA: TGTGCCAGCAGCCGGGCGGGGCAAGAGACCCAGTACTTC. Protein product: CASSRAGQETQYF.